In its sample, the clone carrying this TCR beta chain was seen many times. What it binds is not known. The data were taken from a study of identical twins. Via MiXCR, TCRdb re-called the 5' RACE reads, giving one row per CDR3 protein. The sample includes more than 250,000 distinct CDR3 sequences, roughly 8.6% of them seen just once. Germline values: CDR1 DFQATT, CDR2 SNEGSKA (reference sequence). V lost 0 bases and J lost 3, with 15 bases in between. The CDR3 loop spans 16 amino acids. General study points: Memory repertoires lacked the insertion deficit that abundant cord blood beta clonotypes showed. Zero-insertion results could be subject to partial confounding by invariant MAIT and iNKT cells. Low generation-probability sequences were in excess among twin-shared out-of-frame alpha sequences. Conclusions leaned on cross-sectional statistical analysis and did not track the same donors over time.

The sample also formed part of further work on yellow fever vaccine responses in identical twins.

The receptor comes from a woman aged 18 to 35 in good health. Sequencing used memory (CD45RO+) T cells sorted from blood. V and J are TRBV20-1 and TRBJ2-1; the D gene could be TRBD1 or TRBD2 (6 bases each). The CDR3 spells CSARDTVRGDYNEQFF. CDR3 bases: TGCAGTGCTAGAGATACGGTTAGGGGGGACTACAATGAGCAGTTCTTC.